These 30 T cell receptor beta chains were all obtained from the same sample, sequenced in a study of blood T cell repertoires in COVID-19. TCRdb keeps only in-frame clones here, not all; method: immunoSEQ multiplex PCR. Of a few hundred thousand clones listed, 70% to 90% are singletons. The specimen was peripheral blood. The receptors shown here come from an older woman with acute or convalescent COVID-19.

Here the CDR3 DNA reads TGTGCCAGCAGGGTGACAGGGGACACCGGGGAGCTGTTTTTT. This encodes CASRVTGDTGELFF. The chain employs TRBV2 and TRBJ2-2; 8 nucleotides align to TRBD1. This CDR3 contains 14 residues. The trim removed 6 bases at V and 3 bases at J, leaving 3 bases unmatched. Germline lookup yields CDR1 SNHLY and CDR2 FYNNEI.

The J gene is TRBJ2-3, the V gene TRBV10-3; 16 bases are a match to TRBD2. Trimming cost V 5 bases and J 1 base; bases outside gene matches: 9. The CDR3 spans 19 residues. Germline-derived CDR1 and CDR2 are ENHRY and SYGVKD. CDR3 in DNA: TGTGCCATCAGTTCGTCGGCCGGGACTAGCGGGAGGGGCACAGATACGCAGTATTTT. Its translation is CAISSSAGTSGRGTDTQYF.

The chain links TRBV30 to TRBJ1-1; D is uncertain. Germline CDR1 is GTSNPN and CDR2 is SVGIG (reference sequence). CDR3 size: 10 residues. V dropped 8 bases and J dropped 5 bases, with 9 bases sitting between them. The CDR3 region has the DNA TGTGCCGGGATCCGTACTGAAGCTTTCTTT. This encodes CAGIRTEAFF.

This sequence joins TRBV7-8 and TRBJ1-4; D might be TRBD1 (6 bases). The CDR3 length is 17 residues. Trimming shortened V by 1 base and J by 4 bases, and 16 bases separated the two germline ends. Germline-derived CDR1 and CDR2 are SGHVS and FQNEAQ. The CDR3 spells CASSLDVVGAGNEKLFF. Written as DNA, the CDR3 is TGTGCCAGCAGCTTAGATGTTGTGGGGGCCGGTAATGAAAAACTGTTTTTT.

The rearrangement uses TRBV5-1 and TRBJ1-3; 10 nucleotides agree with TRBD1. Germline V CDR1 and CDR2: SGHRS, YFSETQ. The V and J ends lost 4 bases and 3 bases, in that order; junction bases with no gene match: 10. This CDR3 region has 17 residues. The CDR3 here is CASSAGRGQGIGNTIYF. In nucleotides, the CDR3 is TGCGCCAGCAGCGCCGGACGGGGACAGGGGATTGGAAACACCATATATTTT. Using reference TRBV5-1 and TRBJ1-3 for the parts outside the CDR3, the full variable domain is KAGVTQTPRYLIKTRGQQVTLSCSPISGHRSVSWYQQTPGQGLQFLFEYFSETQRNKGNFPGRFSGRQFSNSRSEMNVSTLELGDSALYLCASSAGRGQGIGNTIYFGEGSWLTVV.

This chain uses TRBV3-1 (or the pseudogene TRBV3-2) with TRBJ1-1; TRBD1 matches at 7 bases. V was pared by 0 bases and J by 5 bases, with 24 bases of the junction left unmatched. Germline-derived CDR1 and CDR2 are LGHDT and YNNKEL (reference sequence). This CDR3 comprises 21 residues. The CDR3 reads CASSQDLACSTGPYELTEAFF. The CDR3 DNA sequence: TGTGCCAGCAGCCAAGATCTCGCTTGTTCGACAGGGCCTTATGAGCTTACTGAAGCTTTCTTT.

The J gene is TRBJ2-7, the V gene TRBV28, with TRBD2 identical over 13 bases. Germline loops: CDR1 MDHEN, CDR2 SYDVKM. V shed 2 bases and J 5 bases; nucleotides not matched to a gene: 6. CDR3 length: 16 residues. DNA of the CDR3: TGTGCCAGCAGTTTAACTAGCGGGGGGGGTAGGCACGAGCAGTACTTC. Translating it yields CASSLTSGGGRHEQYF.

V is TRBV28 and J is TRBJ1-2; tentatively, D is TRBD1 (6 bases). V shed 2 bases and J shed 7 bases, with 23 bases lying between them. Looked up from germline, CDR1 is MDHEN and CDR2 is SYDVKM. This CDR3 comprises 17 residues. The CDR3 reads CASSLMGHVPDLGGYTF. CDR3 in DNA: TGTGCCAGCAGTTTAATGGGACATGTCCCTGATCTGGGTGGCTACACCTTC.

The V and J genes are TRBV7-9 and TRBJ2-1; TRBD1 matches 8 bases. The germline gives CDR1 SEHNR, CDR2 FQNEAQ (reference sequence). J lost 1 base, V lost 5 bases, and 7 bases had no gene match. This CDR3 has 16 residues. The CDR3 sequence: CASSVQGVGSYNEQFF. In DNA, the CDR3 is TGTGCCAGCAGCGTACAGGGGGTGGGGTCCTACAATGAGCAGTTCTTC.

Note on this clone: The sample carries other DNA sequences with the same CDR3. The CDR3: CASSLAGPSYEQYF. In DNA, the CDR3 is TGTGCCAGCAGTTTGGCGGGGCCCTCCTACGAGCAGTACTTC. The genes are TRBV28 and TRBJ2-7, with D maybe TRBD2 (6 bases). Germline CDR1 and CDR2: MDHEN and SYDVKM. The CDR3 consists of 14 residues. Trimming removed 3 bases at V and 0 bases at J, with 9 bases between.

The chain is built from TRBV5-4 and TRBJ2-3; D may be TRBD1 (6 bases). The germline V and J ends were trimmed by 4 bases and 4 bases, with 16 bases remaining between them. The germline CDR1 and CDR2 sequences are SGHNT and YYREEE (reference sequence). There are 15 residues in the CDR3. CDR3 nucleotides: TGTGCCAGCAGCCCTGGGACACAGGGAGCAGATACGCAGTATTTT. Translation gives CASSPGTQGADTQYF.

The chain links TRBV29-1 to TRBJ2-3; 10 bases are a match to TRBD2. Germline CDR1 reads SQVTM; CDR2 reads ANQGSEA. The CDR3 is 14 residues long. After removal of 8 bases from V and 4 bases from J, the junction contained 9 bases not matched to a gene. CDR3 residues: CSSSGRAGADTQYF. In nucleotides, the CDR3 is TGCAGCAGCAGCGGGAGGGCCGGTGCAGATACGCAGTATTTT.

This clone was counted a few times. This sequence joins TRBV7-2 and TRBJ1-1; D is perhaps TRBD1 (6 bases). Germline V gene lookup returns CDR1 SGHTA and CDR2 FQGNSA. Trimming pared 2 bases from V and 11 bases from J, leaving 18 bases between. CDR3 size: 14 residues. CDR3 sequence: CASSLFDRTSVAFF. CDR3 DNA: TGTGCCAGCAGCTTATTTGACAGGACAAGTGTGGCTTTCTTT.

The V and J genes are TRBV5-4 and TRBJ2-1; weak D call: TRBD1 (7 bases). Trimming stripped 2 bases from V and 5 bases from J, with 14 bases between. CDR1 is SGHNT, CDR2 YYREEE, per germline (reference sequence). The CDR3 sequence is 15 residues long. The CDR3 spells CASSFGRGGHNEQFF. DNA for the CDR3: TGTGCCAGCAGCTTCGGGAGAGGGGGCCACAATGAGCAGTTCTTC.

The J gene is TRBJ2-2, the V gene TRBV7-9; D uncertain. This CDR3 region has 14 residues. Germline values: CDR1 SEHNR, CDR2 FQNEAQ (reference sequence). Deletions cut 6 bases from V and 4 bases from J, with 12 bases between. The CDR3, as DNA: TGTGCCAGCAGTCAAACTCGTAGCACCGGGGAGCTGTTTTTT. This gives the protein CASSQTRSTGELFF.

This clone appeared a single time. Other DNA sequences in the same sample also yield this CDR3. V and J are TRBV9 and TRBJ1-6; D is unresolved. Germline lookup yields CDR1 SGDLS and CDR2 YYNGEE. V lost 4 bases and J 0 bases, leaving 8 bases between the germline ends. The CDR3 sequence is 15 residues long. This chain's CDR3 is CASSPTGSYNSPLHF. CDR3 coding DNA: TGTGCCAGCAGCCCCACCGGCTCCTATAATTCACCCCTCCACTTT.

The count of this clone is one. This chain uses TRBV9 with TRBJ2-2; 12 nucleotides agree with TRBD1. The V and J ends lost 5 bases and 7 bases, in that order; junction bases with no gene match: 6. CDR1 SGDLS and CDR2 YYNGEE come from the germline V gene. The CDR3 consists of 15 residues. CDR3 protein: CASRRGQGAGGELFF. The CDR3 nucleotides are TGTGCCAGCAGGAGGGGACAGGGGGCTGGCGGGGAGCTGTTTTTT.

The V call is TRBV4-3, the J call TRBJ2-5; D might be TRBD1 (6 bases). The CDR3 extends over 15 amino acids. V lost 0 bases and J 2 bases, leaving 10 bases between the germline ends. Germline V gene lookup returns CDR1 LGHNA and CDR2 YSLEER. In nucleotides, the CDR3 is TGCGCCAGCAGCCAAGATAAAAGGGGGCAAGAGACCCAGTACTTC. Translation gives CASSQDKRGQETQYF.

The CDR3 bases are TGCGCCAGCAGCCAAGGCCTCCTAGCCGCGGCGGACAGGGCAACTAATGAAAAACTGTTTTTT. Protein: CASSQGLLAAADRATNEKLFF. The chain recombines TRBV4-1 with TRBJ1-4, with 8 bases aligning to TRBD1. The CDR3 totals 21 residues. The J segment lost 0 bases and the V segment lost 1 base, leaving 16 bases of the junction unmatched. Germline V gene sequence: CDR1 MGHRA, CDR2 YSYEKL.

The CDR3 sequence is CASRGGRASRNTIYF. CDR3 bases: TGTGCCAGTAGAGGCGGCAGGGCGTCTAGAAACACCATATATTTT. The V gene is TRBV19, the J gene TRBJ1-3; a weak D match, TRBD1 (5 bases). The CDR3 has 15 amino acids. CDR1 and CDR2 from the germline V gene are LNHDA and SQIVND (reference sequence). Deletions cut 6 bases from V and 5 bases from J, with 17 bases between.

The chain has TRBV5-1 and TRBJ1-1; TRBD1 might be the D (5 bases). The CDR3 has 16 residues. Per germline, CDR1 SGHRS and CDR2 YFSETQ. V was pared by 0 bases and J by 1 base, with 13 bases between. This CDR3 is CASSLGAGQPNTEAFF. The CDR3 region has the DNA TGCGCCAGCAGCTTGGGTGCTGGACAACCGAACACTGAAGCTTTCTTT. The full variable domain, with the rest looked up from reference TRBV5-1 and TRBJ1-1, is KAGVTQTPRYLIKTRGQQVTLSCSPISGHRSVSWYQQTPGQGLQFLFEYFSETQRNKGNFPGRFSGRQFSNSRSEMNVSTLELGDSALYLCASSLGAGQPNTEAFFGQGTRLTVV.

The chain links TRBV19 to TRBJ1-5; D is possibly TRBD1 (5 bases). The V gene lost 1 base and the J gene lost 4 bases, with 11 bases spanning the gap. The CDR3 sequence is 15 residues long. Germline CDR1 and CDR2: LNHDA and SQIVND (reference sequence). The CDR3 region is CASSIAGVLNQPQHF. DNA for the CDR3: TGTGCCAGTAGTATAGCGGGGGTACTAAATCAGCCCCAGCATTTT.

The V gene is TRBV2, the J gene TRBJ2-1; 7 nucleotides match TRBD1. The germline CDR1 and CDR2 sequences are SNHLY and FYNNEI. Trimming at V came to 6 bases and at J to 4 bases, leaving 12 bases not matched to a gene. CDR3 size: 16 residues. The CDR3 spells CASSPRIGTEYNEQFF. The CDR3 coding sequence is TGTGCCAGCAGCCCCCGGATCGGGACAGAGTACAATGAGCAGTTCTTC.

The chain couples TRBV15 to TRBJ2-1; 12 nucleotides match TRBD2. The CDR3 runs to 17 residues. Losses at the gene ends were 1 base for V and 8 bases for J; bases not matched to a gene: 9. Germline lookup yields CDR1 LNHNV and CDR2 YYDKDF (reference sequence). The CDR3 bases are TGTGCCACCAGCAGAGGCCTAGGACTAGCGGGATTCGATGAGCAGTTCTTC. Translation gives CATSRGLGLAGFDEQFF.

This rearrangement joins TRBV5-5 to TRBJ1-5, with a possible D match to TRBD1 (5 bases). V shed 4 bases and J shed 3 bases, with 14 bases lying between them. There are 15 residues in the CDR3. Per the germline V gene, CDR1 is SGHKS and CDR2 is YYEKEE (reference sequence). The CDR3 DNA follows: TGTGCCAGCAGCATTCAGGGTCAGAACAATCAGCCCCAGCATTTT. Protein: CASSIQGQNNQPQHF. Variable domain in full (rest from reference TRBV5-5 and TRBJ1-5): DAGVTQSPTHLIKTRGQQVTLRCSPISGHKSVSWYQQVLGQGPQFIFQYYEKEERGRGNFPDRFSARQFPNYSSELNVNALLLGDSALYLCASSIQGQNNQPQHFGDGTRLSIL.

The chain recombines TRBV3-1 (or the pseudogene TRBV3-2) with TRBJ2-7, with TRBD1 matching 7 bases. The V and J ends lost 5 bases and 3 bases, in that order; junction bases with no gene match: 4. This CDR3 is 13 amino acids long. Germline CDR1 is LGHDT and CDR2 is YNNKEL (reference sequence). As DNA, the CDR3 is TGTGCCAGCAGCAGAGACAGGGACTACGAGCAGTACTTC. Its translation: CASSRDRDYEQYF.

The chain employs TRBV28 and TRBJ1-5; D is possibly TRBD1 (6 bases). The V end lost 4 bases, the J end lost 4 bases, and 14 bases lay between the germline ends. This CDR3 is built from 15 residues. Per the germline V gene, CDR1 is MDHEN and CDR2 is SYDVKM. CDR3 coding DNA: TGTGCCAGCAGTTCCAAGACAGGAAAAAATCAGCCCCAGCATTTT. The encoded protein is CASSSKTGKNQPQHF. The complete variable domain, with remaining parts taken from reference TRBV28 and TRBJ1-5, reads DVKVTQSSRYLVKRTGEKVFLECVQDMDHENMFWYRQDPGLGLRLIYFSYDVKMKEKGDIPEGYSVSREKKERFSLILESASTNQTSMYLCASSSKTGKNQPQHFGDGTRLSIL.

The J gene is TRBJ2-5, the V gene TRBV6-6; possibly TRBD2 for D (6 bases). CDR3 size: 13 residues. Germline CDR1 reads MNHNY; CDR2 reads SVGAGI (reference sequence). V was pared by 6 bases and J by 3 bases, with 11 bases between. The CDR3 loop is CASRSSGEETQYF. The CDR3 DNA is TGTGCCAGCAGGAGTAGCGGAGAAGAGACCCAGTACTTC.

The CDR3 loop reads CASSLTGGTAKNIQYF. The DNA of the CDR3 is TGTGCCAGCAGTCTGACAGGGGGCACGGCCAAAAACATTCAGTACTTC. The chain has TRBV6-2 or TRBV6-3 and TRBJ2-4; 10 bases fit TRBD1. CDR3 size: 16 residues. The germline V gene has CDR1 MNHEY and CDR2 SVGEGT. V lost 5 bases to trimming and J lost 1 base; unmatched junction nucleotides: 5.

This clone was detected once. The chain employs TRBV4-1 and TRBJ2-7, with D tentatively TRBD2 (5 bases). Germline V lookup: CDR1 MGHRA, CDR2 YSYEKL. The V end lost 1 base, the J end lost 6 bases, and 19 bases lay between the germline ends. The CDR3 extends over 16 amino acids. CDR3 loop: CASSQVFLDPAGEQYF. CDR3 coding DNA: TGCGCCAGCAGCCAAGTCTTCCTAGATCCCGCGGGCGAGCAGTACTTC.